The 23 T cell receptor beta chains listed next were all sequenced from one sample in a study of low-dose radiotherapy and immunotherapy resistance in tumors. Both TCRalpha and TCRbeta chains were reverse transcribed with V-gene-specific primers. Using a constant-region primer together with a V-primer adapter, TCRs were subjected to 20 PCR cycles of amplification. TCRdb ran MiXCR on the reads and lists one entry per CDR3 protein. The table lists under 20,000 distinct CDR3 sequences, 74% of them singletons. The receptors stem from a human donor with advanced metastatic prostate, ovarian, gallbladder or colorectal cancer (not recorded which). This table probably holds off-target reads from a library built for another chain.

This clonotype was seen only once. The rearrangement links TRBV4-2 to TRBJ2-1; 8 nucleotides line up with TRBD2. This CDR3 spans 19 amino acids. Germline CDR1 reads LGHNA; CDR2 reads YNFKEQ. The V gene end was trimmed by 0 bases and the J gene end by 15 bases; junction bases not matched to a gene: 25. The CDR3 DNA sequence: TGTGCCAGCAGCCAAGATTTGGGGAGCGGGGGCGGTACAATCGGCAGATTGTTCTTC. The encoded protein is CASSQDLGSGGGTIGRLFF.

This rearrangement joins TRBV4-1 to TRBJ1-2; 7 bases map to TRBD1. In germline, CDR1 is MGHRA, CDR2 YSYEKL. The CDR3 contains 15 residues. V lost 3 bases to trimming and J lost 8 bases; unmatched junction nucleotides: 12. The CDR3 protein is CASSHDLRGRGGYTF. In nucleotides, the CDR3 is TGCGCCAGCAGCCACGATTTGAGGGGGCGCGGGGGCTACACCTTC.

A word on this clonotype: Sequence at one end of the junction differs from germline and may be a read error. In DNA, the CDR3 is TGCGCCAGCAGTCAAGGGACAGGGTACAATGAGCAGTTCTTC. Residues: CASSQGTGYNEQFF. The chain recombines TRBV4-3 with TRBJ2-1; 9 positions match TRBD1. CDR1 is LGHNA and CDR2 is YSLEER in the germline V gene. The length of the CDR3 is 14 residues.

This clonotype was seen more than once but under ten times. The genes are TRBV14 and TRBJ2-4; 8 positions match TRBD2. The V gene end was trimmed by 1 base and the J gene end by 6 bases; junction bases not matched to a gene: 5. The CDR3 spans 15 residues. The germline V gene has CDR1 SGHDN and CDR2 FVKESK. CDR3 protein: CASSQAGLAGNIQYF. CDR3 DNA sequence: TGTGCCAGCAGCCAAGCGGGCCTAGCGGGAAACATTCAGTACTTC.

Only one count was recorded for this clonotype. J is TRBJ1-4 and V is TRBV6-6; no reliable D call. The ends were cut back, 6 bases at V and 8 bases at J, with 19 bases in the middle. CDR1 and CDR2 from the germline V gene are MNHNY and SVGAGI (reference sequence). The CDR3 contains 15 residues. This CDR3 is CASRSAGRVGEKLFF. CDR3 in DNA: TGTGCCAGCAGATCCGCCGGGAGGGTAGGCGAAAAACTGTTTTTT.

CDR3 region: CASRDRGTDTQYF. CDR3 bases: TGTGCCAGCCGGGACAGGGGAACAGATACGCAGTATTTT. J is TRBJ2-3 and V is TRBV27; 10 bases are a match to TRBD1. CDR3 length: 13 residues. V shed 8 bases, J shed 3 bases, and the junction held 2 bases outside the gene matches. CDR1 is MNHEY, CDR2 SMNVEV, per germline (reference sequence).

The chain carries TRBV6-6 and TRBJ1-1, with a weak D call TRBD1 (6 bases). The germline V gene has CDR1 MNHNY and CDR2 SVGAGI (reference sequence). V was trimmed by 0 bases and J by 0 bases, leaving 20 bases between them. This CDR3 contains 19 residues. The CDR3 coding sequence is TGTGCCAGCAGTTACTCGATTTTCATGGGGGGGGGCATGAACACTGAAGCTTTCTTT. It is translated as CASSYSIFMGGGMNTEAFF.

This clonotype was counted a single time. V usage is TRBV6-5 and J usage is TRBJ2-2; 13 positions agree with TRBD2. The germline V gene encodes CDR1 MNHEY and CDR2 SVGAGI. The CDR3 totals 16 residues. Germline trimming cut 5 bases from V and 1 base from J; bases unmatched to any gene: 1. In nucleotides, the CDR3 is TGTGCCAGCAGTCGGACTAGCGGGGGGAACACCGGGGAGCTGTTTTTT. Protein sequence: CASSRTSGGNTGELFF.

The rearrangement uses TRBV12-3 or TRBV12-4 and TRBJ2-7; perhaps D is TRBD1 or TRBD2 (5 bases each). The V gene lost 5 bases and the J gene lost 5 bases, with 13 bases spanning the gap. This CDR3 is built from 13 residues. The DNA for the CDR3 is TGTGCCAGCAGTGGGGACCAGTACGACGAGCAGTACTTC. It yields the protein CASSGDQYDEQYF.

The chain uses TRBV5-1 and TRBJ2-2; D is uncertain. Trimming removed 4 bases at V and 2 bases at J, with 6 bases between. CDR3 length: 13 residues. Germline V gene lookup returns CDR1 SGHRS and CDR2 YFSETQ. The CDR3 here is CASSTDNTGELFF. CDR3 bases: TGCGCCAGCAGCACTGACAACACCGGGGAGCTGTTTTTT.

This clonotype was counted a single time. The chain employs TRBV18 and TRBJ1-2; D is perhaps TRBD1 (6 bases). Germline CDR1 reads KGHSH; CDR2 reads LQKENI. Deletions cut 3 bases from V and 3 bases from J, with 11 bases between. The CDR3 is made up of 14 amino acids. The CDR3 protein is CASSPGGADYGYTF. CDR3 bases: TGTGCCAGCTCACCGGGGGGCGCGGACTATGGCTACACCTTC.

This chain joins TRBV9 and TRBJ1-1; D not certain. Trimming cost V 0 bases and J 4 bases, with 13 bases left between them. Germline-derived CDR1 and CDR2 are SGDLS and YYNGEE. The CDR3 runs 15 residues. CDR3 in DNA: TGTGCCAGCAGCGTAGAAGAGGAGAGGTTCACTGAAGCTTTCTTT. Translating it yields CASSVEEERFTEAFF.

The chain combines TRBV2 with TRBJ1-1, with D possibly TRBD1 on 5 matching bases. Trimming stripped 4 bases from V and 1 base from J, with 10 bases between. This CDR3 contains 14 residues. Germline assignment: CDR1 SNHLY and CDR2 FYNNEI. CDR3: CASSVSGRNTEAFF. CDR3 coding DNA: TGTGCCAGCAGTGTGTCAGGGAGGAACACTGAAGCTTTCTTT. Full variable domain (outside the CDR3, taken from reference TRBV2 and TRBJ1-1): EPEVTQTPSHQVTQMGQEVILRCVPISNHLYFYWYRQILGQKVEFLVSFYNNEISEKSEIFDDQFSVERPDGSNFTLKIRSTKLEDSAMYFCASSVSGRNTEAFFGQGTRLTVV.

The V call is TRBV4-3, the J call TRBJ1-1; TRBD1 might be the D (5 bases). V gave up 4 bases and J gave up 6 bases, with 12 bases separating them. From germline, CDR1 is LGHNA and CDR2 YSLEER. This CDR3 spans 13 amino acids. CDR3 bases: TGCGCCAGCAGCCGAATTATGGGGGCTGAAGCTTTCTTT. Translating it yields CASSRIMGAEAFF.

The chain has TRBV6-2 or TRBV6-3 and TRBJ1-2, with a possible D match to TRBD1 (5 bases). Germline CDR1 MNHEY, CDR2 SVGEGT. The CDR3 extends over 13 amino acids. The V end was cut by 2 bases, the J end by 2 bases, with 6 bases between. The CDR3 loop is CASSYGTNYGYTF. CDR3 DNA sequence: TGTGCCAGCAGTTACGGGACCAACTATGGCTACACCTTC.

This clonotype appeared a few times. CDR3 DNA: TGCAGCGTCACCGACAGGGCAAACACCGGGGAGCTGTTTTTT. Residues: CSVTDRANTGELFF. This sequence joins TRBV29-1 and TRBJ2-2; TRBD1 matches 7 bases. CDR1 and CDR2 from the germline V gene are SQVTM and ANQGSEA. Trimming at V came to 6 bases and at J to 2 bases, leaving 6 bases not matched to a gene. This CDR3 is built from 14 residues.

The rearrangement links TRBV9 to TRBJ1-2, with TRBD1 as a possible D gene (6 bases). The CDR3 loop spans 14 amino acids. The germline V gene has CDR1 SGDLS and CDR2 YYNGEE. Trimming stripped 0 bases from V and 2 bases from J, with 8 bases between. CDR3 DNA sequence: TGTGCCAGCAGCGTAGGAGGGGGGAACTATGGCTACACCTTC. This encodes CASSVGGGNYGYTF.

This clonotype was picked up one time. V gene TRBV28 combines with J gene TRBJ1-5, with a weak D call TRBD1 (6 bases). This CDR3 has 15 amino acids. Trimming pared 0 bases from V and 6 bases from J, leaving 12 bases between. Per the germline V gene, CDR1 is MDHEN and CDR2 is SYDVKM. CDR3: CASSLWGGGLQPQHF. CDR3 DNA: TGTGCCAGCAGTTTATGGGGGGGGGGGCTTCAGCCCCAGCATTTT.

The chain joins TRBV20-1 to TRBJ1-5; tentative D call: TRBD1 (6 bases). The germline V gene encodes CDR1 DFQATT and CDR2 SNEGSKA (reference sequence). Trimming removed 1 base at V and 2 bases at J, with 6 bases between. This CDR3 contains 13 residues. The CDR3 region is CSARAGGNQPQHF. CDR3 bases: TGCAGTGCTAGAGCAGGGGGCAATCAGCCCCAGCATTTT.

J is TRBJ1-5 and V is TRBV1; the table's D call of TRBD1 was not tested on the DNA. TRBV1 is shown as a pseudogene. The length of the CDR3 is 15 residues. CDR3 nucleotide sequence: TGCACCAGCCAATCCGGGATCGCTAGCAATCAGCCCCAGCATTTT. This gives the protein CTSQSGIASNQPQHF.

The chain recombines TRBV6-8 with TRBJ2-7, with TRBD1 identical over 9 bases. Trimming at V came to 4 bases and at J to 3 bases, leaving 7 bases not matched to a gene. Per the germline V gene, CDR1 is MNHGY and CDR2 is SAAAGT. This CDR3 spans 15 amino acids. The CDR3 coding sequence is TGTGCCAGCAGTTTGCAAAAGGGACAGGGCTACGAGCAGTACTTC. This gives the protein CASSLQKGQGYEQYF.

Concerning this clonotype: An end of the junction differs from the germline gene, which may be a read error. The CDR3: CASSLADRKGSPLHF. The CDR3 DNA sequence: TGTGCTAGCAGCTTAGCGGATAGAAAAGGTTCACCCCTCCACTTT. V gene TRBV7-7 combines with J gene TRBJ1-6; D unclear. CDR1 SSHAT and CDR2 FNYEAQ come from the germline V gene (reference sequence). This CDR3 is built from 15 residues.

The V call is TRBV30, the J call TRBJ1-1, with D uncertain. This CDR3 region has 13 residues. Trimming stripped 3 bases from V and 0 bases from J, with 8 bases between. From germline, CDR1 is GTSNPN and CDR2 SVGIG (reference sequence). The CDR3 DNA follows: TGTGCCTGGAGCCTGAGAATGAACACTGAAGCTTTCTTT. It is translated as CAWSLRMNTEAFF. Filled out from reference TRBV30 and TRBJ1-1, the complete variable domain reads SQTIHQWPATLVQPVGSPLSLECTVEGTSNPNLYWYRQAAGRGLQLLFYSVGIGQISSEVPQNLSASRPQDRQFILSSKKLLLSDSGFYLCAWSLRMNTEAFFGQGTRLTVV.